This T cell receptor (beta chain) was sequenced in a study of vaccination and CD4 T cells after COVID-19. About the research overall: Overlapping peptides covering the spike proteins of SARS-CoV-2, HCoV-NL63, HCoV-OC43 and HCoV-229E were added to stimulate cells. Overall study findings and caveats: Post-vaccination, and not before, a median roughly 86% of reactive clones appeared in convalescent patients.

Per the germline V gene, CDR1 is SGHTA and CDR2 is FQGNSA. V gave up 5 bases and J gave up 1 base; unmatched junction bases: 12. CDR3 length: 17 residues. The Oncomine TCR Beta short-read assay was applied to DNA of cultured CD4+ T cells. TCRdb called the PCR reads again in MiXCR, with one record for every CDR3 protein. The repertoire holds 4,500 to 7,000 distinct CDR3 sequences, 30% to 35% seen once, with about a third in the top ten. Treatment here: approximately 9-day PBMC culture with coronavirus spike peptide pools or control peptides (ViraFEST assay). CD4+ T-cell collection from the unexposed donor predated the COVID-19 pandemic (2011-2018). By sample fraction, this clonotype is large. Its antigen remains unknown.

Sequencing used CD4+ T cells from blood, cultured in vitro. This rearrangement joins TRBV7-2 to TRBJ2-7; 9 bases line up with TRBD2. This receptor was identified in a human donor in good health. The chain's CDR3 is CASSRYLTSGTSYEQYF. The CDR3 coding sequence is TGTGCCAGCAGCCGATACCTGACTAGCGGAACTTCCTACGAGCAGTACTTC.